The rows below give T cell receptor beta chains drawn from one sample of a study of CD8+CD57+ T cells in acquired aplastic anemia. TCRdb used MiXCR to reprocess the reads, holding one entry per CDR3 protein. The repertoire holds approximately 190,000 distinct CDR3 sequences, with around half as singletons. Sequencing was done on a sample of sorted CD4+, CD8+, or CD8+CD57+ T cells (not recorded which) from PBMCs. These TCRs come from a human donor with aplastic anemia. Both conserved end residues are part of each CDR3. The D gene is left open where the match is weak. Rows may omit the clone size; those that give it use once, few, many or a size class.

j_call d_call cdr3_length v_call clone_size cdr3_aa cdr3_nt
TRBJ1-1 TRBD1 16 TRBV10-3 . CANSLRARGRWTEAFF TGTGCCAACAGCCTACGAGCCAGGGGGCGATGGACTGAAGCTTTCTTT
TRBJ1-2 . 14 TRBV10-3 . CAGMGMDLGYGYTF TGTGCGGGGATGGGTATGGACCTAGGCTATGGCTACACCTTC
TRBJ1-2 . 9 TRBV29-1 . CSAGRGQTF TGCAGCGCGGGGAGAGGGCAGACCTTC
TRBJ1-2 . 13 TRBV29-1 medium-sized CSVWDGGAYGYTF TGCAGCGTTTGGGACGGCGGGGCCTATGGCTACACCTTC
TRBJ1-1 . 13 TRBV2 . CASSERAGIEAFF TGTGCCAGCAGTGAACGGGCAGGGATTGAAGCTTTCTTT
TRBJ2-7 TRBD1 13 TRBV10-3 . CASSGTGGYEQYF TGTGCCAGCAGTGGGACAGGGGGCTACGAGCAGTACTTC
TRBJ2-1 . 12 TRBV7-2 many CASSLAGLTQFF TGTGCCAGCAGCTTAGCAGGTTTAACGCAGTTCTTC
TRBJ2-1 . 11 TRBV7-3 . CASSLIEEQFF TGTGCCAGCAGCTTAATCGAAGAGCAGTTCTTC
TRBJ2-1 . 14 TRBV12-3/TRBV12-4 many CASSFGGGYNEQFF TGTGCCAGCAGTTTCGGGGGAGGCTACAATGAGCAGTTCTTC
TRBJ2-1 . 19 TRBV6-4 . CASSDERAICSAYYNEQFF .
TRBJ2-1 TRBD2 15 TRBV10-3 . CAMRTSGSNYNEQFF TGTGCCATGCGGACTAGCGGGAGTAACTACAATGAGCAGTTCTTC
TRBJ1-5 . 13 TRBV24-1 . CATRRGPAETQHF TGTGCCACCCGGAGGGGTCCAGCCGAGACCCAGCATTTT
TRBJ2-5 . 11 TRBV12-5 . CASGSNLAQYF TGTGCTAGTGGTTCCAATCTGGCCCAGTACTTC
TRBJ1-5 . 13 TRBV7-8 . CASSDYANQPQHF TGTGCCAGCAGCGATTACGCTAATCAGCCCCAGCATTTT
TRBJ2-2 . 13 TRBV29-1 . CSVIQGNTGELFF TGCAGCGTGATTCAGGGAAACACCGGGGAGCTGTTTTTT
TRBJ1-1 . 13 TRBV2 . CASNSPGRDLFFF TGTGCCAGCAATTCCCCGGGGCGCGACTTGTTTTTCTTT
TRBJ2-5 . 13 TRBV5-5 many CASSFEGWETQYF TGTGCCAGCAGCTTTGAGGGCTGGGAGACCCAGTACTTC
TRBJ2-5 . 14 TRBV2 . CASTGLMGGETQYF TGTGCCAGCACCGGACTAATGGGGGGCGAGACCCAGTACTTC
TRBJ2-6 . 15 TRBV5-6 once CASSASHSGANVLTF TGTGCCAGCAGCGCAAGCCACTCTGGGGCCAACGTCCTGACTTTC
TRBJ2-7 TRBD2 14 TRBV6-1 many CASEWTSGSHEQYF TGTGCCAGCGAATGGACTAGCGGGAGCCACGAGCAGTACTTC
TRBJ1-6 TRBD1 16 TRBV6-1 many CASSRQGSSYNSPLHF TGTGCCAGCAGCCGACAGGGGAGCTCCTATAATTCACCCCTCCACTTT
TRBJ2-7 . 13 TRBV20-1 . CSASSPDSSEQYF TGCAGTGCCAGCTCACCCGACAGTAGCGAGCAGTACTTC
TRBJ1-2 . 13 TRBV20-1 . CSARVGEYYGYTF TGCAGTGCTAGAGTGGGAGAGTACTATGGCTACACCTTC